This TCR beta chain was recorded in a study of cytomegalovirus exposure and HLA in healthy donors. Study details: Among about 190 million T cells, an earlier analysis found around 100 million unique TCR beta sequences.

The PCR had 60 Vbeta and 13 Jbeta primers. Assay used: immunoSEQ multiplex PCR; TCRdb lists only in-frame clones, some missing. Altogether a few hundred thousand clones are present, about 87% being singletons, with the ten largest covering approximately 2.4%. The CDR3 loop spans 15 amino acids. Germline CDR1 is MNHEY and CDR2 is SMNVEV (reference sequence). V lost 2 bases and J lost 1, with 11 bases in between. When sampled, the donors appeared nominally healthy, though they likely had unrecorded immune exposures. With regard to this clone: Its antigen is currently unknown.

Whole-study findings and limits: Later, an analysis found that common viral pathogens appeared to be linked with several of the most significant clusters. Across donors, most TCRs were seen rarely, yet some public ones were widespread.

The clonotype was recovered from a woman aged 18-35 years in good health and CMV-seronegative. The sequencing input was PBMCs. V usage is TRBV27 and J usage is TRBJ1-1; the D is unclear. CDR3 nucleotide sequence: TGTGCCAGCAGTTTAGGAGACGTACCGAACACTGAAGCTTTCTTT. Translating it yields CASSLGDVPNTEAFF.